A single sample gave rise to the 6 T cell receptor beta chains below, sequenced in a study of cytomegalovirus exposure and HLA in healthy donors. PCR used 60 Vbeta primers and 13 Jbeta primers. Generated by immunoSEQ multiplex PCR, the TCRdb table keeps only in-frame clones and is missing some. The sample includes around 180,000 clones, 77% of them seen just once. The sequencing input was PBMCs. Receptors were obtained from a woman between 25 and 40 years old in good health and CMV-seropositive.

This clone turned up a few times. The V call is TRBV7-5, the J call TRBJ1-6; TRBD1, the table's D call, lacks a check against the DNA. TRBV7-5 is an annotated pseudogene. CDR3 length: 20 amino acids. This chain's CDR3 is CVRSDGTGTIPLYNNSPLHF. The CDR3 DNA is TGTGTCAGAAGCGACGGAACAGGGACAATCCCCCTTTATAATAATTCACCCCTCCACTTT.

This clone was detected a few times. CDR3 DNA sequence: TGCGCCAGCAGCTTTACAGGGGGCACCGGGGAGCTGTTTTTT. It encodes CASSFTGGTGELFF. V usage is TRBV5-1 and J usage is TRBJ2-2; 8 bases are a match to TRBD1. The V gene end was trimmed by 2 bases and the J gene end by 4 bases; junction bases not matched to a gene: 1. The germline V gene has CDR1 SGHRS and CDR2 YFSETQ. The CDR3 covers 14 residues.

This chain links TRBV15 with TRBJ2-1, with D possibly TRBD1 on 6 matching bases. V was clipped by 5 bases and J by 2 bases, with 22 bases between them. CDR1 and CDR2 (germline): LNHNV, YYDKDF (reference sequence). The length of the CDR3 is 18 residues. The CDR3 reads CATSLDYRAPGPYNEQFF. The CDR3 DNA sequence: TGTGCCACCAGCTTAGACTACAGGGCTCCAGGCCCCTACAATGAGCAGTTCTTC.

This chain uses TRBV11-2 with TRBJ1-3; no clear D gene. Trimming pared 4 bases from V and 5 bases from J, leaving 9 bases between. Germline lookup yields CDR1 SGHAT and CDR2 FQNNGV. This CDR3 contains 13 residues. CDR3 loop: CASSSSARNTIYF. The CDR3 DNA is TGTGCCAGCAGCTCGAGCGCAAGAAACACCATATATTTT.

This chain connects TRBV19 to TRBJ1-1; D may be TRBD1 (5 bases). Trimming took off 3 bases at V and 2 bases at J, with 10 bases between the two ends. The V gene's germline CDR1 is LNHDA and CDR2 SQIVND (reference sequence). The CDR3 consists of 14 residues. The CDR3 region is CASSIPGRNTEAFF. As DNA, the CDR3 is TGTGCCAGTAGTATCCCAGGGCGTAACACTGAAGCTTTCTTT.

A single count supports this clone. CDR3 residues: CSVDGVGGGNYGYTF. The CDR3, as DNA: TGCAGCGTTGACGGAGTAGGGGGCGGTAACTATGGCTACACCTTC. V gene TRBV29-1 combines with J gene TRBJ1-2, with 7 bases identical to TRBD1. Trimming removed 3 bases from V and 1 base from J; junction bases left unmatched: 8. The length of the CDR3 is 15 residues. The germline V gene encodes CDR1 SQVTM and CDR2 ANQGSEA.